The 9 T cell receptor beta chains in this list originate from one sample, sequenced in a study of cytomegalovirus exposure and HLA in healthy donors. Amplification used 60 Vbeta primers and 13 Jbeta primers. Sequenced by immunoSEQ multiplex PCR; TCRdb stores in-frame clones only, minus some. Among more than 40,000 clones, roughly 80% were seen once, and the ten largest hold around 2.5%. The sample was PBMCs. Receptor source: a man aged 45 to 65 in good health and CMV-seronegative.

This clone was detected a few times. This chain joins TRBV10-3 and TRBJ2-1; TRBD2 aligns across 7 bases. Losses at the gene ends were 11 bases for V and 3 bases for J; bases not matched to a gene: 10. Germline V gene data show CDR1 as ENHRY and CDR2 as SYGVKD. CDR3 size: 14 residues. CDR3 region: CAAGSGTNYNEQFF. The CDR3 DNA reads TGTGCCGCTGGGAGCGGGACGAACTACAATGAGCAGTTCTTC.

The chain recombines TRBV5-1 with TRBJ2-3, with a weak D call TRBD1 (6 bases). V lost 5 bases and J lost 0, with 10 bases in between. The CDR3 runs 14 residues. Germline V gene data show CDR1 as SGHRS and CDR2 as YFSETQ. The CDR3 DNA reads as TGCGCCAGCAGAAATCAGGGGAGCACAGATACGCAGTATTTT. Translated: CASRNQGSTDTQYF.

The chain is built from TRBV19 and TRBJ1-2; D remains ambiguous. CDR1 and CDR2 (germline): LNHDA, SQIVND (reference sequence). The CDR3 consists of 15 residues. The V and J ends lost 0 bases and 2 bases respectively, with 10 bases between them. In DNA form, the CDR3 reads TGTGCCAGTAGTATAGATCAGGCCGCCAACTATGGCTACACCTTC. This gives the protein CASSIDQAANYGYTF.

The CDR3 DNA reads TGCAGCGTTCAAAAGGGGGCGGAGAACACTGAAGCTTTCTTT. Translating gives CSVQKGAENTEAFF. The chain joins TRBV29-1 to TRBJ1-1; TRBD1 matches 7 bases. The CDR3 sequence is 14 residues long. Germline V gives CDR1 SQVTM, CDR2 ANQGSEA. J was trimmed by 1 base and V by 5 bases; bases with no gene match: 7.

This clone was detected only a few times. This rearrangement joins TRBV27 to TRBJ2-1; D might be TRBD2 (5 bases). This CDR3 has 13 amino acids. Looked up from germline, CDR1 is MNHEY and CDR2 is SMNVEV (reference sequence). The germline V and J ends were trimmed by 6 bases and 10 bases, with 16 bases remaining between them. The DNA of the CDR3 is TGTGCCAGCAGCCCCCCCCCGGGGAACGAGCAGTTCTTC. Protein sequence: CASSPPPGNEQFF.

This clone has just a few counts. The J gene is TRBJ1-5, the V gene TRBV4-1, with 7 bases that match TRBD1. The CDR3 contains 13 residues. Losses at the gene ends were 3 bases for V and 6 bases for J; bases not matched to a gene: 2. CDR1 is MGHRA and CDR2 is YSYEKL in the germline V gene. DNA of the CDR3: TGCGCCAGCAGCCAGGAGGGGGCTCAGCCCCAGCATTTT. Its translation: CASSQEGAQPQHF.

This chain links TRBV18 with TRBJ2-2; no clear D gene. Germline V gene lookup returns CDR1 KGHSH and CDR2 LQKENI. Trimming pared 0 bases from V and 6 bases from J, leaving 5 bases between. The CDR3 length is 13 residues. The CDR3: CASSPPSAGELFF. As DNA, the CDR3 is TGTGCCAGCTCACCACCGAGCGCCGGGGAGCTGTTTTTT.

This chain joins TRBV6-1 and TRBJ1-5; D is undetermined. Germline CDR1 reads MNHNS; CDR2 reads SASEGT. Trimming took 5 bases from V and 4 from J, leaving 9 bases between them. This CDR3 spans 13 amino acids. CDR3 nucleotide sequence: TGTGCCAGCAGTCGAGAGGTTAATCAGCCCCAGCATTTT. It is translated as CASSREVNQPQHF.

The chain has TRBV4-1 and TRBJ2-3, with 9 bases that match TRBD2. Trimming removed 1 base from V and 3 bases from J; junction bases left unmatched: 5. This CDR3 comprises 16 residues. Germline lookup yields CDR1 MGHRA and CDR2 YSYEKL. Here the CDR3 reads CASSQGAGGPTDTQYF. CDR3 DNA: TGCGCCAGCAGCCAAGGGGCGGGAGGGCCGACAGATACGCAGTATTTT.